This entry describes one T cell receptor beta chain. Its antigen specificity is not known. The sample holds no much larger clone one base away, and base qualities are not on file. Participants in the prospective study were aged roughly 18 to 89 years, lived in some 24 United States geographic areas, and enrolled through a virtual design. In the prospective study, cohorts were assigned on the basis of participant-reported clinical history obtained from a screening survey and a study questionnaire. Recovered participants in ImmuneRACE Cohort 3 were defined as having two consecutive negative NP/OP PCR tests, clearance from a healthcare professional, or resolution of symptoms. In the prospective study, whole blood, serum and a nasopharyngeal or oropharyngeal swab were collected from each participant by mobile phlebotomists. Over a roughly 2-month period, participants in the prospective study had the option of providing additional blood draws and questionnaires. Before DNA extraction, blood samples from the prospective study were shipped at room temperature or frozen.

Counted from cysteine to phenylalanine, this CDR3 has 14 amino acids. Only the CDR3 DNA stays, 42 bases, in frame from base 1. V was cut back by 4 bases and J by 8 bases, leaving a gap of 17 bases between them. The germline V gene encodes CDR1 SGHVS and CDR2 FQNEAQ. This entry belongs to a study of blood T cell repertoires in COVID-19 (TCRdb year 2020). Concerning the study at large: The collaborator samples originated in the United States, Italy and Spain and spanned the acute and convalescent phases of COVID-19. The samples were drawn from the first 160 participants of the ongoing ImmuneRACE study and from 1,254 subjects provided by 6 global collaborators. The sample metadata nearly always contained a de-identified subject ID, COVID-19 status, age in years and sex. Subjects who had been exposed to COVID-19, were actively infected with it, or had recovered from it provided the deeply sampled blood TCRbeta repertoires that made up the dataset. The repertoires were made available in a free public database intended to serve as a resource for research on the immune response to SARS-CoV-2. Where HLA class I and class II types were available, the types were taken from metadata supplied by the sample provider, not from assay-based typing. The prospective study material was composed of cDNA or gDNA derived from T cells, B-cell-depleted T cells, or PBMCs. The investigation overall reported the following: How much clinical and demographic metadata was included differed by source and by participant, and the metadata was provided uncurated.

TCRbeta CDR3 regions were amplified from genomic DNA by means of the immunoSEQ Assay, a bias-controlled multiplex PCR. The authors' analysis ran thus. The number of nucleated cells in each sample was estimated from the amplification of reference gene primers within the assay. Sequence reads were collapsed and filtered to measure the absolute abundance of every unique TCRbeta CDR3 rearrangement. For each sample, productive Simpson clonality was calculated by taking the square root of Simpson's diversity index across productive rearrangements. The clones in this table, taken by TCRdb from immuneACCESS, are in-frame only. Not every clone is retained; where verified, under half of the shortfall comes from an unresolved V gene, and the cause of the rest is unknown. V and J calls and clone size are as listed in that table; D and trimming were resolved from the DNA. The sample table contains approximately 480,000 clones; only one count was recorded for about 90% of them. Around 0.64% of the sample comes from the top ten.

This sequence was found in a woman under 30 who had recovered from COVID-19. Specimen: PBMCs or T cells enriched from blood (not recorded which). The rearrangement combines TRBV7-8 with TRBJ1-2; TRBD1 might be the D gene, on 5 matching bases. DNA sequence: TGTGCCAGCAGCTCGGCTCCCCAAGGGGAAGGCTACACCTTC. Its translation is CASSSAPQGEGYTF.